This T cell receptor beta chain was sequenced in a study of T cells in Graves' hyperthyroidism and ophthalmopathy (dated by TCRdb to between 2018 and 2020). About the study as a whole: Peripheral blood was sampled at the time of initial diagnosis, prior to any treatment. In about 6 Graves' hyperthyroidism patients, the study also compared T-cell repertoires from thyroid tissue with T-cell repertoires from blood. Once sampling was done, hyperthyroidism patients were given methimazole at a starting dose of 30 mg daily, whereas ophthalmopathy patients were given high-dose intravenous methylprednisolone. Prospective prediction of ophthalmopathy was tested in an independent validation cohort of under 20 hyperthyroidism patients and 17 patients who later progressed to ophthalmopathy. TCR Vbeta CDR3 sequencing of 140 or so peripheral blood samples (over 40 ophthalmopathy, about 75 hyperthyroidism and approximately 17 progressor patients) is reported in the paper. The 100 discovery patients were divided at random into training and test sets in a 7:3 ratio. TCR V-J signatures able to tell the groups apart were searched for in a discovery cohort of 100 patients, of whom more than 40 had Graves' ophthalmopathy and about 55 had stable Graves' hyperthyroidism.

Stable Graves' hyperthyroidism was defined as no progression to ophthalmopathy during 18 months of follow-up. Hyperthyroidism patients were newly diagnosed, had a disease duration of under 2 months, and were aged 18 to 65 years. Any patient with an uncontrolled infection, another autoimmune disease, pregnancy or lactation was excluded. Diagnoses relied on clinical symptoms, serum thyroxine and TRAb, thyroid ultrasound and orbital computed tomography. PBMCs were isolated from approximately 10 ml of fresh peripheral blood by Ficoll-Paque density gradient centrifugation. Trizol reagent was used to extract total RNA, and RNA quality was then checked on an Agilent 2100 Bioanalyzer. The germline V gene (reference sequence) specifies MNHEY as CDR1 and SMNVEV as CDR2. Counted from cysteine to phenylalanine, this CDR3 has 17 amino acids. The sequence is cut down to CDR3 DNA, 51 bases in frame from base 1. Trimming takes 3 bases off V and 2 bases off J; junction bases not matched to a gene: 12.

TCR beta CDR3 regions were amplified from RNA transcripts. For the first round of RT-PCR on the TCR CDR3, the HTBI primer set was used together with the Qiagen OneStep RT-PCR kit. A second multiplex PCR round built the libraries, followed by size selection and purification. Paired-end sequencing of the libraries was performed with 100 bp reads on an Illumina HiSeq2000. On the authors' methods: SOAPnuke was used to process the raw data, throwing out any read that contained adapters or uncalled bases, had a mean Phred below 15, or lacked an exact constant-primer or identifier match. COPE v1.2.5 was used to merge the high-quality paired reads, and each unique nucleotide sequence was defined as a clonotype. MiTCR v1.1 was used to align clonotypes to the IMGT TRBV, TRBD and TRBJ reference segments. The analysis included only V-J combinations with a frequency above 0.0001, which together covered around 99% of the repertoires. A TCS score was defined as the ratio of F50 (clonal expansion) to E x V (chaos), with BLOSUM62-based TCRdist applied between CDR3 peptides within each V-J. Welch's t-statistics and random forest reduced 500 to 550 V-J features to fewer than 15, which were used in a naive Bayes classifier (R e1071). TCRdb's own reprocessing of the public reads used fastp at Q25 and MiXCR and kept productive beta chains. Records with the same CDR3 protein are collapsed into one entry carrying the most frequent genes and DNA. The V and J calls come from TCRdb's annotation, not from the publication. The sample table lists hundreds of thousands of distinct CDR3 sequences, less than 15% of them with a count of one. Together, the top ten hold 9% to 9.5% of the sample.

The full study reports these points: Most expanded thyroid clonotypes (frequency above 0.001) were also found in blood, which suggests that blood repertoires may mirror thyroid immune responses. Ophthalmopathy was separated from stable hyperthyroidism by a 13 V-J signature model, with about 88% sensitivity and about 81% specificity obtained in cross-validation and 80%/75% obtained in testing. In validation, the model predicted progression to ophthalmopathy a median of roughly 6.2 months before onset, with about 64% sensitivity and nearly 75% specificity. No statistical method was used to set the sample size in advance, and investigators knew the group allocation.

This clonotype was counted many times. Its antigen specificity is not known. No quality values exist for individual bases; no much larger clone is one base distant. This receptor chain uses TRBV27 and TRBJ2-5, and 7 junctional nucleotides match TRBD2. The TCR sequence derives from a woman aged 18-29 years with Graves' hyperthyroidism. Sequencing used blood. The CDR3 region: CASSFVLEAGKQETQYF. The bases are TGTGCCAGCAGTTTTGTCCTAGAAGCGGGAAAACAAGAGACCCAGTACTTC.